This is a list of T cell receptor beta chains from one sample in a study of blood T cell repertoires in COVID-19. The repertoire was sequenced with immunoSEQ multiplex PCR; TCRdb's copy has only in-frame clones and lacks some. In the table there are over 100,000 clones, over 75% of which are singletons. Source material: peripheral blood. These receptors were obtained from a man aged 80 or over with acute or convalescent COVID-19. The CDR3 runs from the conserved cysteine through the conserved F or W. The order of the fields is J gene, CDR3 length, clone size, V gene, D gene, CDR3 protein, CDR3 DNA. D genes are given only for firm matches. Not every row has a clone size; where given, it reads once, few, many or a size class.

TRBJ2-3	15	-	TRBV11-2	-	CASTVGAEGADTQYF	TGTGCCAGCACCGTGGGGGCCGAGGGGGCAGATACGCAGTATTTT
TRBJ2-1	15	-	TRBV6-4	-	CASSDSEEGYNEQFF	TGTGCCAGCAGTGACTCTGAGGAGGGTTACAATGAGCAGTTCTTC
TRBJ1-6	15	-	TRBV7-2	TRBD1	CASSSRQGANSPLHF	TGTGCCAGCAGCTCGCGACAGGGGGCGAATTCACCCCTCCACTTT
TRBJ2-3	17	-	TRBV3-1/TRBV3-2	TRBD2	CASSQDFSGVGTDTQYF	TGTGCCAGCAGCCAAGATTTCAGCGGGGTGGGCACAGATACGCAGTATTTT
TRBJ2-7	16	-	TRBV5-1	TRBD2	CASSLEGGRALGEQYF	TGCGCCAGCAGCTTAGAAGGCGGGAGGGCCCTAGGGGAGCAGTACTTC
TRBJ1-1	11	-	TRBV11-2	-	CASGRSTEAFF	TGTGCCAGCGGCAGATCCACTGAAGCTTTCTTT
TRBJ2-1	15	-	TRBV7-3	TRBD1	CASSAAGTGGNEQFF	TGTGCCAGCAGCGCCGCCGGGACAGGGGGTAATGAGCAGTTCTTC
TRBJ1-4	15	-	TRBV5-1	TRBD1	CASSLPQGLNEKLFF	TGCGCCAGCAGCTTGCCACAGGGGCTAAATGAAAAACTGTTTTTT
TRBJ2-7	13	-	TRBV19	-	CASSIGRGYEQYF	TGTGCCAGTAGTATAGGGCGCGGCTACGAGCAGTACTTC
TRBJ1-5	12	-	TRBV12-3/TRBV12-4	-	CASNWADQPQHF	TGTGCCAGCAATTGGGCCGATCAGCCCCAGCATTTT
TRBJ2-1	14	-	TRBV28	TRBD2	CASSKSSGSNEQFF	TGTGCCAGCAGTAAATCTAGCGGGAGCAATGAGCAGTTCTTC
TRBJ2-1	15	-	TRBV11-3	-	CASSSRGRQGYEQFF	TGTGCCAGCAGCTCCCGGGGTAGGCAGGGGTATGAGCAGTTCTTC
TRBJ2-2	17	-	TRBV4-2	-	CASSQAVGNLGTGELFF	TGTGCCAGCAGCCAAGCTGTCGGGAACCTGGGCACCGGGGAGCTGTTTTTT
TRBJ2-2	15	-	TRBV14	-	CASSPISRSTGELFF	TGTGCCAGCAGCCCCATCTCCAGGTCCACCGGGGAGCTGTTTTTT
TRBJ2-2	14	few	TRBV24-1	-	CATSDSVGIGELFF	TGTGCCACCAGTGATTCTGTCGGTATCGGGGAGCTGTTTTTT
TRBJ1-1	15	-	TRBV10-3	TRBD1	CAISVLVGQGAYAFF	TGTGCCATCAGTGTACTTGTGGGACAGGGGGCTTACGCTTTCTTT
TRBJ1-1	15	-	TRBV5-1	TRBD1	CASSLDRQGNTEAFF	TGCGCCAGCAGCTTGGATAGACAGGGGAACACTGAAGCTTTCTTT
TRBJ2-3	17	-	TRBV18	TRBD2	CASSPSLAGGPTDTQYF	TGTGCCAGCTCACCTTCTCTAGCGGGGGGTCCCACAGATACGCAGTATTTT
TRBJ2-5	15	-	TRBV7-3	TRBD1	CASSQGTATRTPQHF	TGTGCCAGCAGCCAGGGGACAGCCACCAGAACCCCCCAACACTTC
TRBJ1-6	15	-	TRBV6-5	TRBD1	CASSYFGTDNSPLHF	TGTGCCAGCAGTTACTTCGGGACAGATAATTCACCCCTCCACTTT
TRBJ2-2	15	-	TRBV7-3	TRBD1	CASRNDRGHNGELFF	TGTGCCAGCAGGAATGACAGGGGGCATAACGGGGAGCTGTTTTTT
TRBJ1-5	16	few	TRBV2	-	CAISTRVTDSNQPQHF	TGTGCCATCTCAACCAGGGTAACGGATAGCAATCAGCCCCAGCATTTT
TRBJ2-1	15	-	TRBV5-1	TRBD2	CASSVLAGDYNEQFF	TGCGCCAGCAGCGTACTAGCGGGAGACTACAATGAGCAGTTCTTC
TRBJ1-4	16	-	TRBV19	-	CASSIGATATNEKLFF	TGTGCCAGTAGTATAGGCGCGACAGCAACTAATGAAAAACTGTTTTTT
TRBJ2-7	14	few	TRBV11-2	TRBD1	CASSPGTGRYEQYF	TGTGCCAGCTCTCCGGGGACAGGGCGCTACGAGCAGTACTTC
TRBJ1-1	13	-	TRBV7-8	-	CASSSGGNTEAFF	TGTGCCAGCAGCTCGGGGGGGAACACTGAAGCTTTCTTT
TRBJ2-3	14	-	TRBV10-1	-	CASKPGLGTDTQYF	TGCGCCAGCAAGCCGGGATTGGGCACAGATACGCAGTATTTT
TRBJ2-2	16	-	TRBV6-6	TRBD2	CASTRLAGGRTGELFF	TGTGCCAGCACCCGGCTGGCGGGGGGCAGGACCGGGGAGCTGTTTTTT
TRBJ1-2	12	once	TRBV29-1	-	CSVGGAGRGYTF	TGCAGCGTGGGGGGTGCGGGACGAGGCTACACCTTC
TRBJ1-2	14	-	TRBV3-1/TRBV3-2	-	CASRAFLSNYGYTF	TGTGCCAGCAGGGCCTTCTTGTCAAACTATGGCTACACCTTC
TRBJ2-7	17	-	TRBV7-9	TRBD2	CASSDLFAGGPTYEQYF	TGTGCCAGCAGCGATTTATTCGCGGGAGGCCCGACCTACGAGCAGTACTTC
TRBJ2-1	15	-	TRBV6-5	TRBD2	CASSPGLAGHNEQFF	TGTGCCAGCAGTCCGGGACTAGCGGGGCACAATGAGCAGTTCTTC
TRBJ1-3	15	-	TRBV7-3	TRBD1	CASSLRQGPGNTIYF	TGTGCCAGCAGCTTAAGACAGGGCCCTGGAAACACCATATATTTT